The T cell receptor (beta chain) under discussion was sequenced for a study of shared T cell receptors in the human thymus (TCRdb year 2021). Concerning the study at large: The study investigated the way shared, self-reactive T-cell receptor alpha chains are produced in the human thymus.

The CDR3 goes from the cysteine to the phenylalanine over 15 residues. Only the CDR3 DNA stays, 45 bases, in frame from base 1. Via the germline V gene (reference sequence), CDR1 is LNHDA and CDR2 SQIVND. Trimming takes 0 bases from V and 6 bases from J, and the germline ends sit 14 bases apart. Regarding this clone: No cognate antigen has been identified for it. Qualities for individual bases were not recorded, and no much larger clone is one base off.

The library was made by the immunoSEQ multiplex PCR assay. The immuneACCESS repertoire file appears here via TCRdb, limited to in-frame rearrangements. These files lack a portion of the clones; in checked studies, under half of the deficit traces to unresolved V genes, and the cause of the others is not known. This sample holds about 730,000 clones; 80% to 90% were observed only once. The leading ten clones occupy more than 0.008% of the sample. The sample was also reused in another study, on human thymus T cells. As that second study puts it: Donors were immunologically healthy infants undergoing open corrective cardiac surgery for congenital heart defects in Finland. Thymus tissue was collected as surgical resects that were removed during corrective cardiac surgery. Usage of V and J gene segments appeared to be biased in both the thymic and the peripheral blood repertoires. The related research found that thymic TCR repertoires overlapped highly between unrelated individuals. The study described the TCR alpha and beta repertoires in under ten infant thymus samples and a few matching peripheral blood samples. The infant donors were about 7 to 244 days old, and the cohort included several males and two females. Thymocytes were freed from the tissue by mechanical means and kept at -70 degrees C as pellets of roughly 9-34 million cells. Genomic DNA was extracted from frozen cell pellets with a QIAsymphony instrument. TCRB and TCRAD loci were amplified from a standardized quantity of quality-controlled genomic DNA using the immunoSEQ multiplex PCR assay. The amplicons covered the V(D)J region and were long enough to include the CDR3 and to identify the V and J genes. The amplicons were sequenced on an Illumina platform via the commercial immunoSEQ service. Primer bias and sequencing errors were corrected as previously described, and TCRAD and TCRB were defined on the basis of the IMGT database. Analysis of the repertoires was done with immunoSEQ Analyzer 3.0 and VDJTools and included basic statistics, V/J segment usage, diversity estimates, rarefaction and pairwise overlap. Chao1, ChaoE, Efron-Thisted, Shannon and inverse Simpson indices were used to estimate diversity, which was also estimated on datasets down-sampled to the smallest sample. Repertoire overlap used strict matching of CDR3 nucleotide sequence, V gene and J gene, with Jaccard-based multidimensional scaling clustering. On average, thymus samples yielded roughly 800,000 unique TCRB clonotypes, whereas blood samples yielded around 84,000.

Input material: thymocytes. This receptor was obtained from a girl less than two years old with a congenital heart defect. Donor details come from another sample of the same person, matched by shared clones. In this chain, TRBV19 is recombined with TRBJ1-2; the D gene remains uncertain. The DNA sequence is as follows: TGTGCCAGTAGTATAGATGACACAGCATCAGATGGCTACACCTTC. This sequence encodes CASSIDDTASDGYTF.